The entry below describes one TCR beta chain. This entry comes from a study of Graves' ophthalmopathy and Graves' hyperthyroidism. RNA served as the template for amplifying TCR beta CDR3 regions. After a first-round RT-PCR with HTBI primers, a second-round multiplex PCR was run. TCRdb reprocessed the multiplex PCR reads with MiXCR, giving one entry per CDR3 protein. Here the sample spans over a million distinct CDR3 sequences, roughly two fifths being singletons. V was cut by 6 bases and J by 0 bases, with 15 bases left in between. The length of the CDR3 is 16 residues. Germline lookup yields CDR1 DFQATT and CDR2 SNEGSKA (reference sequence).

The chain employs TRBV20-1 and TRBJ1-6; the D gene is possibly TRBD1 (5 bases). Input material: peripheral blood or thyroid tissue (not recorded which). This clonotype was obtained from an adult man with Graves' hyperthyroidism. As DNA, the CDR3 is TGCAGTGCCCAATTAACAGGATTCTCCTATAATTCACCCCTCCACTTT. Its translation is CSAQLTGFSYNSPLHF.